Below, 30 T cell receptor beta chains from the same sample are listed, as sequenced in a study of OX40 agonist ivuxolimab in advanced cancers. The data were produced by immunoSEQ multiplex PCR, yet TCRdb's version contains in-frame clones alone and is incomplete. This sample yields 52,000 or so clones, of which 70% to 90% are seen a single time; roughly 1.5% belongs to the top ten. The input for sequencing was CD4+ or CD8+ T cells sorted from blood, taken in a trial of the OX40 agonist ivuxolimab. The receptors stem from an adult with an advanced solid tumor such as melanoma, head and neck, liver or kidney cancer.

The genes are TRBV6-6 and TRBJ2-6, with no clear D. The CDR3 runs 13 residues. CDR1 is MNHNY and CDR2 is SVGAGI in the germline V gene (reference sequence). Trimming pared 8 bases from V and 0 bases from J, leaving 5 bases between. CDR3 nucleotide sequence: TGTGCCAGCTATATCTCTGGGGCCAACGTCCTGACTTTC. Protein product: CASYISGANVLTF.

The chain employs TRBV5-4 and TRBJ2-7; possibly TRBD1 or TRBD2 for D (6 bases each). The V end was cut by 6 bases, the J end by 5 bases, with 18 bases between. Germline V gene data show CDR1 as SGHNT and CDR2 as YYREEE (reference sequence). The CDR3 covers 14 residues. The CDR3 DNA reads TGTGCCAGCACCGTGGGGGGCCGACTCCACGAGCAGTACTTC. Protein: CASTVGGRLHEQYF.

About this clone: The same CDR3 is also encoded by other DNA sequences in this sample. The chain links TRBV18 to TRBJ2-7; D is possibly TRBD1 (5 bases). The CDR3 is made up of 13 amino acids. Trimming took 4 bases from V and 1 from J, leaving 8 bases between them. Germline CDR1 KGHSH, CDR2 LQKENI. CDR3: CASSLDRSYEQYF. Here the CDR3 DNA reads TGTGCCAGCTCACTTGACAGATCCTACGAGCAGTACTTC.

The chain recombines TRBV28 with TRBJ2-5; D may match TRBD1 or TRBD2 (5 bases each). Germline V lookup: CDR1 MDHEN, CDR2 SYDVKM. There are 14 residues in the CDR3. V lost 4 bases and J 1 base, leaving 10 bases between the germline ends. CDR3 in amino acids: CASSWDRGQETQYF. For the CDR3, the DNA is TGTGCCAGCAGTTGGGACCGGGGCCAAGAGACCCAGTACTTC.

This sequence joins TRBV6-1 and TRBJ2-3; D gene ambiguous. CDR1 and CDR2 from the germline V gene are MNHNS and SASEGT. This CDR3 comprises 14 residues. Trimming removed 7 bases from V and 2 bases from J, with 13 bases in between. CDR3 DNA: TGTGCCAGCAAGCTCGGGCCTACCACAGATACGCAGTATTTT. Protein product: CASKLGPTTDTQYF.

J is TRBJ2-2 and V is TRBV10-3; weak D call: TRBD1 (5 bases). The V and J ends lost 0 bases and 7 bases respectively, with 12 bases between them. This CDR3 spans 15 amino acids. The germline V gene has CDR1 ENHRY and CDR2 SYGVKD. The CDR3: CAISESRQLGGELFF. The CDR3 DNA sequence: TGTGCCATCAGTGAGTCGAGACAGTTGGGCGGGGAGCTGTTTTTT.

This rearrangement joins TRBV30 to TRBJ2-7, with D possibly matching TRBD2 (7 bases). Germline V gene lookup returns CDR1 GTSNPN and CDR2 SVGIG (reference sequence). This CDR3 contains 14 residues. V lost 0 bases, J lost 6 bases, and 15 bases lay in between. CDR3 residues: CAWSVRGGSSEQYF. CDR3 coding DNA: TGTGCCTGGAGTGTAAGGGGGGGTTCGTCCGAGCAGTACTTC. The variable domain in full, completed from reference TRBV30 and TRBJ2-7, reads SQTIHQWPATLVQPVGSPLSLECTVEGTSNPNLYWYRQAAGRGLQLLFYSVGIGQISSEVPQNLSASRPQDRQFILSSKKLLLSDSGFYLCAWSVRGGSSEQYFGPGTRLTVT.

The chain is built from TRBV19 and TRBJ1-3; 7 nucleotides align to TRBD1. With V trimmed by 6 bases and J by 4 bases, 9 bases remained unmatched. The CDR3 is 15 amino acids. Looked up from germline, CDR1 is LNHDA and CDR2 is SQIVND (reference sequence). CDR3 nucleotides: TGTGCCAGTAGCAAGAACAGGGGACCGGGAAACACCATATATTTT. This codes for CASSKNRGPGNTIYF.

V usage is TRBV6-1 and J usage is TRBJ1-5, with D perhaps matching TRBD1 (5 bases). V shed 0 bases and J shed 6 bases, with 12 bases lying between them. CDR1 and CDR2 from the germline V gene are MNHNS and SASEGT. This CDR3 has 15 amino acids. The CDR3, as DNA: TGTGCCAGCAGTGAAGCAAGAGCAGGGACTCAGCCCCAGCATTTT. Translating it yields CASSEARAGTQPQHF.

The chain has TRBV25-1 and TRBJ2-1; 7 bases line up with TRBD1. This CDR3 region has 15 residues. Germline V gene lookup returns CDR1 MGHDK and CDR2 SYGVNS. Trimming at V came to 3 bases and at J to 1 base, leaving 3 bases not matched to a gene. The CDR3 DNA follows: TGTGCCAGCAGTGACGGGACAGCATCCTACAATGAGCAGTTCTTC. This translates into CASSDGTASYNEQFF.

V gene TRBV10-1 combines with J gene TRBJ1-4; 7 positions match TRBD1. The CDR3 is 13 amino acids. Per the germline V gene, CDR1 is WNHNN and CDR2 is SYGVQD (reference sequence). With V trimmed by 6 bases and J by 10 bases, 8 bases remained unmatched. This CDR3 reads CASSQRQGGKLFF. In DNA form, the CDR3 reads TGCGCCAGCAGCCAGAGACAGGGCGGAAAACTGTTTTTT.

V usage is TRBV9 and J usage is TRBJ2-7, with D unclear. CDR3 size: 13 residues. The V and J ends lost 0 bases and 6 bases respectively, with 10 bases between them. Germline CDR1 is SGDLS and CDR2 is YYNGEE. This chain's CDR3 is CASSVEIWGEQYF. The DNA of the CDR3 is TGTGCCAGCAGCGTAGAAATCTGGGGCGAGCAGTACTTC.

The CDR3 here is CASSPTPGRQETQYF. The DNA of the CDR3 is TGTGCCAGCAGCCCGACCCCGGGCCGCCAAGAGACCCAGTACTTC. This rearrangement joins TRBV5-8 to TRBJ2-5; D call uncertain. Germline V gene sequence: CDR1 SGHTS, CDR2 YDEGEE. The V gene lost 4 bases and the J gene lost 1 base, with 14 bases spanning the gap. The CDR3 has 15 amino acids.

V usage is TRBV4-2 and J usage is TRBJ1-4; D is unclear. This CDR3 contains 15 residues. CDR1 is LGHNA, CDR2 YNFKEQ, per germline. Trimming removed 3 bases at V and 0 bases at J, with 8 bases between. Here the CDR3 DNA reads TGTGCCAGCAGCCACGGGAGGGCAACTAATGAAAAACTGTTTTTT. Its translation is CASSHGRATNEKLFF.

J is TRBJ1-3 and V is TRBV21-1. TRBV21-1 is reported as a pseudogene. There are 17 residues in the CDR3. The CDR3 region has the DNA TGTGCCAGCAGCTCCCGGGGAGGGCAATTTGCTGGAAACACCATATATTTT. Its translation is CASSSRGGQFAGNTIYF.

The chain carries TRBV29-1 and TRBJ2-5, with D possibly matching TRBD1 (6 bases). Germline V gene sequence: CDR1 SQVTM, CDR2 ANQGSEA. The V gene lost 6 bases and the J gene lost 0 bases, with 17 bases spanning the gap. CDR3 length: 15 amino acids. DNA of the CDR3: TGCAGCGTCACTCCCGGGACATTGTACCAAGAGACCCAGTACTTC. Residues: CSVTPGTLYQETQYF.

The genes are TRBV7-3 and TRBJ2-1, with TRBD2 identical over 9 bases. Germline CDR1 is SGHTA and CDR2 is FQGTGA. The CDR3 is made up of 13 amino acids. The V gene end was trimmed by 5 bases and the J gene end by 9 bases; junction bases not matched to a gene: 5. The DNA for the CDR3 is TGTGCCAGCAGCCCCGGGCGGGAGGGTGAGCAGTTCTTC. Its translation is CASSPGREGEQFF.

The chain uses TRBV7-9 and TRBJ1-6; D gene uncertain. CDR1 is SEHNR and CDR2 is FQNEAQ in the germline V gene (reference sequence). CDR3 length: 14 amino acids. V was pared by 2 bases and J by 5 bases, with 7 bases between. The CDR3 sequence: CASSLPTDNSPLHF. DNA of the CDR3: TGTGCCAGCAGCTTACCCACGGATAATTCACCCCTCCACTTT. Drawing the rest from reference TRBV7-9 and TRBJ1-6, the complete variable domain is DTGVSQNPRHKITKRGQNVTFRCDPISEHNRLYWYRQTLGQGPEFLTYFQNEAQLEKSRLLSDRFSAERPKGSFSTLEIQRTEQGDSAMYLCASSLPTDNSPLHFGNGTRLTVT.

This chain uses TRBV6-6 with TRBJ2-7; D gene unclear. The V gene's germline CDR1 is MNHNY and CDR2 SVGAGI (reference sequence). The V and J ends lost 0 bases and 4 bases respectively, with 10 bases between them. There are 14 residues in the CDR3. The CDR3 nucleotides read TGTGCCAGCAGTTACTCCCTGGACGGATACGAGCAGTACTTC. This gives the protein CASSYSLDGYEQYF.

The chain has TRBV14 and TRBJ2-1; D may be TRBD1 or TRBD2 (6 bases each). The CDR3 is made up of 15 amino acids. Germline CDR1 is SGHDN and CDR2 is FVKESK. Trimming removed 4 bases at V and 8 bases at J, with 18 bases between. As DNA, the CDR3 is TGTGCCAGCAGCCTGGGGAACAGGGTAGCGGATGAGCAGTTCTTC. It is translated as CASSLGNRVADEQFF.

The chain combines TRBV18 with TRBJ1-2; D perhaps matches TRBD1 (5 bases). The CDR3 covers 14 residues. Trimming left V 6 bases short and J 4 bases short, with 15 bases between. Germline CDR1 is KGHSH and CDR2 is LQKENI. The CDR3 sequence: CASSGTQQAYGYTF. The CDR3 DNA reads TGTGCCAGCTCCGGGACCCAGCAAGCCTATGGCTACACCTTC.

The gene calls are TRBV12-5 and TRBJ2-5; D may be TRBD1 (6 bases). Per the germline V gene, CDR1 is LGHNT and CDR2 is FRNRAP. CDR3 length: 15 amino acids. Trimming shortened V by 1 base and J by 4 bases, and 13 bases separated the two germline ends. In DNA form, the CDR3 reads TGTGCTAGTGGTTTGGGCTCAGGGGTCGGAGAGACCCAGTACTTC. Translation: CASGLGSGVGETQYF.

This rearrangement joins TRBV6-6 to TRBJ2-5, with 7 bases identical to TRBD2. The CDR3 loop spans 12 amino acids. J was trimmed by 2 bases and V by 8 bases; bases with no gene match: 2. The V gene's germline CDR1 is MNHNY and CDR2 SVGAGI (reference sequence). The chain's CDR3 is CASRGEQETQYF. DNA of the CDR3: TGTGCCAGCCGGGGGGAGCAAGAGACCCAGTACTTC.

The chain combines TRBV4-1 with TRBJ2-3, with a possible D match to TRBD2 (6 bases). Per germline, CDR1 MGHRA and CDR2 YSYEKL. V was clipped by 4 bases and J by 11 bases, with 22 bases between them. There are 15 residues in the CDR3. The CDR3: CASSRGGAGAEEQYF. The CDR3, as DNA: TGCGCCAGCAGCCGAGGAGGGGCCGGGGCCGAAGAGCAGTATTTT.

The sample holds one count of this clone. This sequence joins TRBV2 and TRBJ2-5, with a weak D call TRBD2 (5 bases). Trimming shortened V by 2 bases and J by 6 bases, and 10 bases separated the two germline ends. Germline V gene sequence: CDR1 SNHLY, CDR2 FYNNEI. CDR3 length: 13 residues. The CDR3 spells CASSESGWQTQYF. CDR3 bases: TGTGCCAGCAGTGAATCGGGGTGGCAGACCCAGTACTTC. Full variable domain (outside the CDR3, taken from reference TRBV2 and TRBJ2-5): EPEVTQTPSHQVTQMGQEVILRCVPISNHLYFYWYRQILGQKVEFLVSFYNNEISEKSEIFDDQFSVERPDGSNFTLKIRSTKLEDSAMYFCASSESGWQTQYFGPGTRLLVL.

This chain connects TRBV10-3 to TRBJ1-5; no definite D call. V lost 2 bases and J lost 4, with 6 bases in between. The CDR3 runs 13 residues. Per germline, CDR1 ENHRY and CDR2 SYGVKD. CDR3 sequence: CAISETENQPQHF. For the CDR3, the DNA is TGTGCCATCAGTGAGACAGAAAATCAGCCCCAGCATTTT.

CDR3 DNA: TGTGCCTGGAGTTCCGGCCCCGGATACGAGCAGTACTTC. Residues: CAWSSGPGYEQYF. The chain carries TRBV30 and TRBJ2-7; unclear D gene. This CDR3 comprises 13 residues. Germline V lookup: CDR1 GTSNPN, CDR2 SVGIG (reference sequence). Between the trimmed V and J ends, which lost 2 bases and 4 bases, there was a span of 12 bases.

The rearrangement links TRBV15 to TRBJ2-5; no definite D call. V was shortened by 1 base and J by 0 bases, with 9 bases between the two germline ends. Germline V gene sequence: CDR1 LNHNV, CDR2 YYDKDF (reference sequence). This CDR3 region has 15 residues. CDR3: CATSRVGRDQETQYF. In nucleotides, the CDR3 is TGTGCCACCAGCAGAGTGGGCAGAGACCAAGAGACCCAGTACTTC.

This clone was seen once. The gene calls are TRBV10-3 and TRBJ1-2, with TRBD1 matching 7 bases. V shed 5 bases and J 4 bases; nucleotides not matched to a gene: 4. The CDR3 runs 13 residues. Germline V gives CDR1 ENHRY, CDR2 SYGVKD. The CDR3 DNA sequence: TGTGCCATCAGTTCGGGACAGTCCTATGGCTACACCTTC. Translation gives CAISSGQSYGYTF.

The chain employs TRBV5-4 and TRBJ2-1, with 11 bases fitting TRBD2. Unmatched junction bases numbered 11, after V lost 3 bases and J lost 15 bases. CDR3 length: 14 amino acids. Germline assignment: CDR1 SGHNT and CDR2 YYREEE (reference sequence). This chain's CDR3 is CASSWEDSGRGAFF. As DNA, the CDR3 is TGTGCCAGCAGCTGGGAGGATAGCGGGAGGGGGGCGTTCTTC.